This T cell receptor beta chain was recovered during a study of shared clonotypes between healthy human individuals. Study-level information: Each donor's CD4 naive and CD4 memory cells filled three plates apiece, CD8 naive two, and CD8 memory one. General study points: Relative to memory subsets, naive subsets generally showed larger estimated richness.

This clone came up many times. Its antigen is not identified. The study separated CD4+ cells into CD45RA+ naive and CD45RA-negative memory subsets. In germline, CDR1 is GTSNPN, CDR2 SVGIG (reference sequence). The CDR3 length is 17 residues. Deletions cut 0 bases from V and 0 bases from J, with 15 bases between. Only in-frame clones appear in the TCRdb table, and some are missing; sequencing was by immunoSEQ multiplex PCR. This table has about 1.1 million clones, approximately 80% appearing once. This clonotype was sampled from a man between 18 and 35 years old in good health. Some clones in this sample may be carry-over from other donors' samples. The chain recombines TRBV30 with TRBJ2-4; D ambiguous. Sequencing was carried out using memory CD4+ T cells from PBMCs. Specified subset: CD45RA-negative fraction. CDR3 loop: CAWSVGVYRLAKNIQYF. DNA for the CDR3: TGTGCCTGGAGTGTAGGCGTCTATCGGCTAGCCAAAAACATTCAGTACTTC.